This TCR beta chain was sequenced in a study of shared clonotypes between healthy human individuals (TCRdb year 2020). With regard to the full study: A couple of women and a few men aged 18 to 49 years were included in the cohort. For each donor, three plates each were used for CD4 naive and CD4 memory, two plates were used for CD8 naive, and one plate was used for CD8 memory. The study deeply sequenced blood TCR repertoires of several healthy adults to estimate repertoire size and the extent of clonotype sharing between individuals. Libraries were prepared and TCR repertoires were sequenced by different laboratories using diverse techniques, in order to increase sequencing depth and limit assay-specific biases. Per donor, leukapheresis produced somewhere between about 0.85 and 10 billion PBMCs.

On the study overall, not on this receptor specifically: Estimated clonotype richness was generally larger for naive than for memory subsets. The genetic and exposure-history diversity represented was limited by the small number of donors. When a handful of donors were compared, the shared fraction of clonotypes was about 5% for naive CD4, 3.5% for naive CD8, 2.3% for memory CD4, and 0.35% to 0.5% for memory CD8. Sampling was restricted to blood, and TCR repertoires in tissue are likely to differ from TCR repertoires in blood. Pairwise subsampling led to the expectation that sequencing depth would affect the degree of clonotype sharing among donors. Even with the large sequencing depth, rarefaction of the sorted-subset datasets indicated that sequencing was incomplete. Compared with non-shared clonotypes, clonotypes shared by all four sorted-subset donors had higher generation probabilities.

Donors were healthy HIV-negative adults with no recently reported acute infections or vaccinations. Every donor was a Caucasian adult residing in Nashville, Tennessee, USA. CD4+ T cells were enriched through magnetic negative selection, after which naive cells were positively selected on CD45RA and the remaining negative fraction served as the memory subset. Blood was obtained by leukapheresis, after which PBMCs were separated by Ficoll-Histopaque density gradient centrifugation and cryopreserved in liquid nitrogen vapor phase. Purity and quantity of every magnetically sorted T cell population were checked by analytical flow cytometry. Genomic DNA was isolated from every sorted fraction and measured by UV absorbance on a Nanodrop 2000c. The junction shows trimming of 6 bases on V and 8 bases on J, and the gene matches do not reach 12 bases of it. CDR1 and CDR2 were assigned from the germline V gene as MDHEN and SYDVKM. The CDR3, from cysteine to phenylalanine, totals 15 residues. Solely the CDR3 DNA is kept, with 45 bases framed from the first base.

Using the deep immunoSEQ assay, TCR CDR3 regions were amplified from genomic DNA by multiplex PCR. For each cell subset, the extracted genomic DNA was distributed evenly across all wells of several immunoSEQ 96-well plates, and each plate served as one replicate. For sorted subsets, approximately 200 ng of genomic DNA, equivalent to some 33,000 T cell genomes, went into each replicate PCR. Purified libraries were measured with a Qubit 3.0 fluorometer, size-checked on a Bioanalyzer 2100, and measured again with the KAPA Library Quantification kit. A separate single-read 150-cycle Illumina NextSeq 550 flow cell was used to sequence each immunoSEQ 96-well plate. Regarding the original processing steps: Because only junctional sequences without quality scores were contained in the immunoSEQ output, filtering matching that applied to full-length reads could not be performed. Sequences were annotated with PyIR, a Python wrapper for IgBLAST v1.9, and V/J genes and CDR3 were assigned using IMGT germline references. Reads with weak V/J assignments (E-value above 1e-6), missing CDR3, stop codons, out-of-frame junctions, or ambiguous translated residues were removed. A V3J clonotype was defined by an identical inferred V gene, J gene, and CDR3 amino acid sequence. To compute the percentage overlap between repertoires, the number of shared unique clonotypes was divided by the size of the smaller repertoire. Richness of each repertoire was evaluated using RTK rarefaction, the Chao1 estimator, and Recon v2.1 estimates of unobserved clonotypes. Generation probabilities were computed with OLGA for all TCRbeta clonotypes obtained by the gDNA method from four donors. In its TCRdb copy, this immuneACCESS table keeps in-frame sequences only and misses some clones. Where compared with another copy, unresolved V genes explain less than half of these, and the others have no known cause. For V, J and clone size, that table is used; D and trimming come from the DNA. Counted in this sample were approximately 1,500,000 clones; under 99% of them appeared once. The ten top clones hold 0.45% of the sample.

Note on this clone: What antigen it recognizes has not been identified. No much larger clone is present one base from it, and per-base qualities are unavailable.

This TCR was sampled from a man aged 25 to 40 in good health. The sample comprised naive CD4+ T cells sorted from blood. The cell subset or site label, read with the paper, signifies: CD45RA+ positively selected. Recombination connected TRBV28 to TRBJ2-2, with 7 junctional bases fitting TRBD2. The CDR3 protein: CASRTGGGPSGELFF. The sequenced DNA is TGTGCCAGCAGGACCGGGGGAGGGCCCTCTGGGGAGCTGTTTTTT.